This is a list of T cell receptor beta chains from one sample in a study of regulatory T cells in long-lasting Graves disease. TCRdb processed the multiplex PCR reads anew with MiXCR; each CDR3 protein has one entry. Of roughly 610,000 distinct CDR3 sequences listed, 15% to 20% are singletons. These records were also assigned to another study, of T cells in Graves' hyperthyroidism and ophthalmopathy.

This material consisted of peripheral blood mononuclear cells (PBMCs), taken at new diagnosis, from a patient treated with antithyroid drugs. The receptors were sampled from a young man with Graves disease. Each CDR3 is given with its conserved first and last residue. Size tells how often a clone was seen (once, few, many) or the class of an expanded clone, and some rows leave it out.

TRBJ2-1,TRBV9,few,CASSPQAGVAYNEQFF
TRBJ2-7,TRBV20-1,many,CSARVGAGPSYEQYF
NA,TRBV20-1,NA,CSASGRDRVGDTIDEQYF
TRBJ2-1,TRBV12-5,many,CASALEAGLEQFF
TRBJ1-2,TRBV28,once,CASSFSGAYGYTF
TRBJ1-6,TRBV12-3/TRBV12-4,few,CASSLYPYNSPLHF
TRBJ2-7,TRBV27,many,CASSLAAGVGYEQYF
TRBJ2-7,TRBV29-1,few,CSVASGDGPYEQYF
TRBJ1-1,TRBV28,NA,CASSSDRGRLLAFF
TRBJ2-1,TRBV18,NA,CASSPPKVAGGRNEQFF
TRBJ2-1,TRBV11-3,NA,CASSRVLAGVLYNEQFF
TRBJ1-1,TRBV9,few,CASSVSAANTEAFF
TRBJ2-7,TRBV19,few,CASSTSGSGEQYF
TRBJ2-1,TRBV9,few,CASSVGGQNVAEQFF
TRBJ2-5,TRBV11-2,few,CASSLEKRPYGETQYF
TRBJ2-5,TRBV7-6,NA,CASSLQFRGRQETQYF
TRBJ1-5,TRBV6-9,few,CASSYDQFNRPQHF
TRBJ1-1,TRBV20-1,many,CSAVRGGTTEAFF
TRBJ1-2,TRBV12-3/TRBV12-4,NA,CASSRTSNYGYTF
TRBJ2-3,TRBV24-1,many,CATSDRGIAEITDTQYF
TRBJ1-1,TRBV28,many,CASSPAGGGVTEAFF
TRBJ2-1,TRBV6-2/TRBV6-3,NA,CASSLWAVEVGNEQFF